This entry lists 14 T cell receptor beta chains sequenced from one sample in a study of blood T cell repertoires in COVID-19. Repertoires were generated with immunoSEQ multiplex PCR, while TCRdb's copy carries only in-frame clones and drops some. The sample records approximately 71,000 clones, over 75% being singletons. Source material: peripheral blood. Receptor source: a woman aged 18-29 years with acute or convalescent COVID-19.

Details on this clone: This sample also contains other DNA sequences that code for the same CDR3. The CDR3 sequence: CASSPGLAGGTGELFF. DNA for the CDR3: TGTGCCAGCAGTCCGGGACTAGCGGGAGGAACCGGGGAGCTGTTTTTT. The rearrangement links TRBV7-2 to TRBJ2-2, with TRBD2 identical over 15 bases. This CDR3 is 16 amino acids long. Germline-derived CDR1 and CDR2 are SGHTA and FQGNSA. V dropped 6 bases and J dropped 5; count of bases not matched to a gene: 4.

The chain carries TRBV28 and TRBJ1-3; D gene uncertain. Trimming left V 8 bases short and J 2 bases short, with 13 bases between. Germline lookup yields CDR1 MDHEN and CDR2 SYDVKM. The CDR3 has 14 residues. The CDR3 DNA reads TGTGCCAGCTCGAAGTGGGCAGCTGGAAACACCATATATTTT. It translates to CASSKWAAGNTIYF.

V and J are TRBV10-3 and TRBJ2-1, with D tentatively TRBD1 (5 bases). This CDR3 is 13 amino acids long. Trimming took 4 bases from V and 7 from J, leaving 11 bases between them. Looked up from germline, CDR1 is ENHRY and CDR2 is SYGVKD. CDR3 nucleotides: TGTGCCATCAGTGGACAGTTGAGTAATGAGCAGTTCTTC. The encoded protein is CAISGQLSNEQFF.

The chain recombines TRBV6-2 or TRBV6-3 with TRBJ1-1; perhaps TRBD1 as D (6 bases). V was clipped by 5 bases and J by 4 bases, with 17 bases between them. CDR3 length equals 15 residues. Germline lookup yields CDR1 MNHEY and CDR2 SVGEGT. The CDR3 loop is CASSPQGRASTEAFF. CDR3 DNA: TGTGCCAGCAGTCCCCAGGGGAGGGCTAGCACTGAAGCTTTCTTT.

The rearrangement uses TRBV21-1 and TRBJ1-5. TRBV21-1 is given as a pseudogene. This CDR3 has 17 residues. In DNA, the CDR3 is TGTGCCAGCAGCAGGCTAGAAGGAGCATGTAGCAATCAGCCCCAGCATTTT. It codes for CASSRLEGACSNQPQHF.

The chain couples TRBV28 to TRBJ1-5; weak D call: TRBD1 (5 bases). The CDR3 contains 13 residues. V gave up 6 bases and J gave up 7 bases, with 13 bases separating them. Germline CDR1 and CDR2: MDHEN and SYDVKM. Here the CDR3 reads CASRPDNLQPQHF. The DNA for the CDR3 is TGTGCCAGCAGGCCGGACAATTTACAGCCCCAGCATTTT.

This clone turned up a few times. V usage is TRBV11-2 and J usage is TRBJ2-2; TRBD1 might be the D (6 bases). From germline, CDR1 is SGHAT and CDR2 FQNNGV. Trimming cost V 1 base and J 6 bases, with 9 bases left between them. The CDR3 consists of 14 residues. The CDR3 coding sequence is TGTGCCAGCAGCTTAGCTGGGGGCTCCGGGGAGCTGTTTTTT. Protein product: CASSLAGGSGELFF.

The chain has TRBV5-1 and TRBJ2-3, with TRBD2 matching over 10 bases. The CDR3 spans 17 residues. Germline V gene lookup returns CDR1 SGHRS and CDR2 YFSETQ. Losses at the gene ends were 7 bases for V and 1 base for J; bases not matched to a gene: 12. The CDR3 here is CASERGLARIGTDTQYF. CDR3 in DNA: TGCGCCAGCGAAAGGGGACTAGCGAGAATTGGCACAGATACGCAGTATTTT.

The rearrangement uses TRBV9 and TRBJ2-2; D is ambiguous. Germline V gives CDR1 SGDLS, CDR2 YYNGEE. The length of the CDR3 is 12 residues. V lost 4 bases and J lost 6, with 7 bases in between. CDR3 sequence reads: CASSFNSGELFF. The CDR3 coding sequence is TGTGCCAGCAGCTTCAATTCCGGGGAGCTGTTTTTT.

The V and J genes are TRBV19 and TRBJ2-1, with 12 bases aligning to TRBD2. The CDR3 spans 15 residues. The V gene's germline CDR1 is LNHDA and CDR2 SQIVND (reference sequence). V dropped 3 bases and J dropped 7; count of bases not matched to a gene: 4. The CDR3 is CASSIGTSGGNEQFF. DNA for the CDR3: TGTGCCAGTAGTATCGGAACTAGCGGGGGGAATGAGCAGTTCTTC.

The chain links TRBV28 to TRBJ2-7; tentatively, D is TRBD2 (7 bases). V lost 5 bases to trimming and J lost 0 bases, with 14 bases between them. Germline V CDR1 and CDR2: MDHEN, SYDVKM. This CDR3 has 15 residues. CDR3 loop: CASSPRGGSSYEQYF. CDR3 nucleotides: TGTGCCAGCAGTCCGAGGGGGGGGAGCTCCTACGAGCAGTACTTC.

The gene calls are TRBV2 and TRBJ2-5, with TRBD2 identical over 7 bases. Germline V gene data show CDR1 as SNHLY and CDR2 as FYNNEI. CDR3 length equals 14 residues. After removal of 2 bases from V and 5 bases from J, the junction contained 5 bases not matched to a gene. Written as DNA, the CDR3 is TGTGCCAGCAGTGAAAGGCTAGCGGCTGAGACCCAGTACTTC. This gives the protein CASSERLAAETQYF. The complete variable domain, with remaining parts taken from reference TRBV2 and TRBJ2-5, reads EPEVTQTPSHQVTQMGQEVILRCVPISNHLYFYWYRQILGQKVEFLVSFYNNEISEKSEIFDDQFSVERPDGSNFTLKIRSTKLEDSAMYFCASSERLAAETQYFGPGTRLLVL.

This clone was observed a handful of times. The gene calls are TRBV3-1 (or the pseudogene TRBV3-2) and TRBJ1-1; perhaps TRBD1 as D (6 bases). The CDR3 consists of 14 residues. Germline CDR1 reads LGHDT; CDR2 reads YNNKEL (reference sequence). V lost 4 bases to trimming and J lost 1 base, with 10 bases between them. CDR3: CASSPGQRNTEAFF. The CDR3 DNA sequence: TGTGCCAGCAGCCCAGGACAGAGGAACACTGAAGCTTTCTTT.

The chain carries TRBV28 and TRBJ1-5; D might be TRBD1 (5 bases). Germline CDR1 reads MDHEN; CDR2 reads SYDVKM. The CDR3 totals 16 residues. V lost 3 bases to trimming and J lost 6 bases, with 18 bases between them. CDR3 amino acids: CASSFSSGWVGQPQHF. In DNA, the CDR3 is TGTGCCAGCAGTTTTTCTTCAGGGTGGGTAGGTCAGCCCCAGCATTTT.